This T cell receptor (beta chain) was profiled in a study of early T cells in non-severe SARS-CoV-2 infection. Overall study context: Sequenced bulk RNA came from whole blood that was unsorted, and chains were unpaired. Notes on the study in general: Clonotype matching in VDJdb favored anti-spike CD8 responses and did not capture private and CD4 specificities.

Concerning this clonotype: The antigen is not known.

J was trimmed by 0 bases and V by 1 base; bases with no gene match: 4. Germline CDR1 and CDR2: MNHEY and SVGAGI. The CDR3 totals 17 residues. Researchers attached unique molecular identifiers to individual cDNA molecules. TCRdb re-called the 5' RACE reads with MiXCR, one entry per CDR3 protein. The data show about 60,000 distinct CDR3 sequences, around 10% seen once. The TCR comes from an adult who was a healthcare worker with PCR-confirmed SARS-CoV-2 infection or an uninfected control (not recorded which). Sample: whole blood, taken at baseline. This sequence joins TRBV6-5 and TRBJ2-2; 8 positions match TRBD2. The CDR3 protein is CASSYLSGGPNTGELFF. DNA for the CDR3: TGTGCCAGCAGTTACTTAAGCGGGGGCCCGAACACCGGGGAGCTGTTTTTT.